This is a list of T cell receptor beta chains from one sample in a study of shared clonotypes between healthy human individuals. Assay used: immunoSEQ multiplex PCR; TCRdb lists only in-frame clones, some missing. The profile shows hundreds of thousands of clones, around 95% of them singletons. Specimen: naive CD8+ T cells sorted from blood. The receptors here all came from a woman between 25 and 40 years old in good health. The CDR3 runs from the conserved cysteine through the conserved F or W. D genes are given only for firm matches. Rows may omit the clone size; those that give it use once, few, many or a size class.

clone size,V gene,J gene,D gene,CDR3 DNA,CDR3 protein
once,TRBV4-1,TRBJ2-2,TRBD2,TGCGCCAGCAGCCCCGATACTAGCGGGAGTTTCACCGGGGAGCTGTTTTTT,CASSPDTSGSFTGELFF
-,TRBV2,TRBJ1-1,-,TGTGCCAGCAGTGATAGAGCTTTCTTT,CASSDRAFF
-,TRBV11-2,TRBJ2-3,TRBD2,TGTGCCAGCAGCTTAGGGACTAGCGGTCATAGCACAGATACGCAGTATTTT,CASSLGTSGHSTDTQYF
-,TRBV9,TRBJ2-7,-,TGTGCCAGCAGCGTAGGGGGTTCCTCCTACGAGCAGTACTTC,CASSVGGSSYEQYF
-,TRBV5-6,TRBJ2-1,TRBD2,TGTGCCAGCAGCTTTCTGACTAGCGGGGCATACAATGAGCAGTTCTTC,CASSFLTSGAYNEQFF
-,TRBV28,TRBJ2-7,-,TGTGCCAGCAGTGGATACAGGGAATCCTACGAGCAGTACTTC,CASSGYRESYEQYF
-,TRBV6-6,TRBJ2-1,TRBD2,TGTGCCAGCAGTTACCTTGGACTAGCGGGAGCTGATGAGCAGTTCTTC,CASSYLGLAGADEQFF
-,TRBV6-6,TRBJ2-7,-,TGTGCCAGCAGTCTAGCAAGCTCCTACGAGCAGTACTTC,CASSLASSYEQYF
-,TRBV11-2,TRBJ2-7,-,TGTGCCAGCAGCCCCCGTCCGTCAGCGGGCACCTACGAGCAGTACTTC,CASSPRPSAGTYEQYF
-,TRBV28,TRBJ2-1,-,TGTGCCAGCAGTTCCCCTTTAGATACTCCCTTCAATGAGCAGTTCTTC,CASSSPLDTPFNEQFF
-,TRBV13,TRBJ1-1,-,TGTGCCAGCAGCCTAATAACAGGGTTGGATGAGAATACTGAAGCTTTCTTT,CASSLITGLDENTEAFF
-,TRBV27,TRBJ2-7,-,TGTGCCAGCAGTCCTCTCCCTGTGGACTACGAGCAGTACTTC,CASSPLPVDYEQYF
-,TRBV19,TRBJ2-7,-,TGTGCCAGTAGTCCCCCAGAATCCTACGAGCAGTACTTC,CASSPPESYEQYF
-,TRBV2,TRBJ2-7,TRBD1,TGTGCCAGCAGTGAAGCGGATCCGGGACAGCTCTCCTACGAGCAGTACTTC,CASSEADPGQLSYEQYF
-,TRBV6-6,TRBJ2-7,TRBD2,TGTGCCAGCAGTTACGCGGGACTAGGATCGAGCGAGCAGTACTTC,CASSYAGLGSSEQYF
once,TRBV6-4,TRBJ2-7,TRBD2,TGTGCCAGCAGCCTCGTACTAGCGGGAGAGATTTACGAGCAGTACTTC,CASSLVLAGEIYEQYF
-,TRBV19,TRBJ2-1,TRBD2,TGTGCCAGTAGTATTGGTGGGACTAGGTGGGGCGAGCAGTTCTTC,CASSIGGTRWGEQFF
-,TRBV28,TRBJ1-5,TRBD1,TGTGCCAGCACCTACGGCCTCAGGGGGCTTCGGAATCAGCCCCAGCATTTT,CASTYGLRGLRNQPQHF
few,TRBV7-9,TRBJ2-7,-,TGTGCCAGCAGCTTAGGGCGGGAGCAGTACTTC,CASSLGREQYF
-,TRBV9,TRBJ2-7,TRBD1,TGTGCCAGCAGCTTCGGACAGGGGGCCTTTGGCTACGAGCAGTACTTC,CASSFGQGAFGYEQYF
-,TRBV19,TRBJ1-3,-,TGTGCCAGTAGACCCAACAGTCGGGAAGTTGGAAACACCATATATTTT,CASRPNSREVGNTIYF
-,TRBV2,TRBJ2-1,-,TGTGCCAGCAGTGAGTACGGCCATGAGCAGTTCTTC,CASSEYGHEQFF
-,TRBV28,TRBJ1-2,TRBD1,TGTGCCAGTAAGAGATGGGACAGTCGTGACTACACCTTC,CASKRWDSRDYTF
once,TRBV11-2,TRBJ2-1,TRBD2,TGTGCCAGCAGCTTAGTAAGCGGGAGTGATGAGCAGTTCTTC,CASSLVSGSDEQFF
-,TRBV6-5,TRBJ2-7,-,TGTGCCAGCAGTTACTTAGCAGGGCAGGCAACTTACGAGCAGTACTTC,CASSYLAGQATYEQYF
-,TRBV5-8,TRBJ1-1,-,TGTGCCCTCGGACGACCTGCCACTGAAGCTTTCTTT,CALGRPATEAFF
once,TRBV7-2,TRBJ2-7,TRBD1,TGTGCCAGCAGCTACGGGACAGGCCCCTACGAGCAGTACTTC,CASSYGTGPYEQYF
-,TRBV19,TRBJ1-1,-,TGTGCCAGCGGTCGCCGGGGGTTGTACACTGAAGCTTTCTTT,CASGRRGLYTEAFF
-,TRBV14,TRBJ2-1,-,TGTGCCAGCAGCCAATTTTCGGGATCCTACAATGAGCAGTTCTTC,CASSQFSGSYNEQFF
-,TRBV10-3,TRBJ2-3,TRBD2,TGTGCCATCAGCCTAAGCGGGAGAGGGGGCACAGATACGCAGTATTTT,CAISLSGRGGTDTQYF
-,TRBV2,TRBJ2-1,TRBD2,TGTGCCAGCAGGGCGACTAGCGGGAGGTCGAATGAGCAGTTCTTC,CASRATSGRSNEQFF
-,TRBV27,TRBJ2-6,-,TGTGCCAGCAGTGATAAGAACCGGTACTCTGGGGCCAACGTCCTGACTTTC,CASSDKNRYSGANVLTF
once,TRBV28,TRBJ2-6,-,TGTGCCAGCACACCGGCACGGTACTCTGGGGCCAACGTCCTGACTTTC,CASTPARYSGANVLTF
once,TRBV4-1,TRBJ2-1,TRBD2,TGCGCCAGCAGCCAAGGGACTAGCGGGAGAGTGGATGAGCAGTTCTTC,CASSQGTSGRVDEQFF
-,TRBV6-5,TRBJ2-2,TRBD1,TGTGCCAGCAGGGGGACAGCGAACACCGGGGAGCTGTTTTTT,CASRGTANTGELFF
-,TRBV27,TRBJ1-4,-,TGTGCCAGCAGTCCCTCCTCGGATGAAAAACTGTTTTTT,CASSPSSDEKLFF
-,TRBV28,TRBJ1-2,TRBD1,TGTGCCAGCAGCCTTGGACAGGGGGCGGATGGCTACACCTTC,CASSLGQGADGYTF
-,TRBV7-9,TRBJ2-3,TRBD2,TGTGCCAGCAGCTTAGAAATAGCGGGAGGGCAATATACGCAGTATTTT,CASSLEIAGGQYTQYF
-,TRBV28,TRBJ2-7,TRBD2,TGTGCCAGCAGTCATCCGACGGGACTATCTTACGAGCAGTACTTC,CASSHPTGLSYEQYF
-,TRBV27,TRBJ1-4,-,TGTGCCAGCAGTTTTCAGGGAGGTGAAAAACTGTTTTTT,CASSFQGGEKLFF
once,TRBV4-1,TRBJ2-1,-,TGCGCCAGCAGCCAAGATAGGGCGCCAGAGCAGTTCTTC,CASSQDRAPEQFF
-,TRBV7-9,TRBJ2-3,TRBD1,TGTGCCAGCAGCGAGACAGGGGGTACGGGCACAGATACGCAGTATTTT,CASSETGGTGTDTQYF
-,TRBV6-1,TRBJ2-7,-,TGTGCCAGCAGTGAAGGGCAGGCCTACGAGCAGTACTTC,CASSEGQAYEQYF
-,TRBV28,TRBJ1-1,TRBD1,TGTGCCAGCAGCGGACAGGGGGCTGAAGCTTTCTTT,CASSGQGAEAFF
once,TRBV4-1,TRBJ2-1,TRBD1,TGCGCCAGCAGCCCCAATAAATACAGGGGGATTATTAACGATGAGCAGTTCTTC,CASSPNKYRGIINDEQFF
-,TRBV6-5,TRBJ2-1,-,TGTGCCAGCAGTTTAACAGGGTACAATGAGCAGTTCTTC,CASSLTGYNEQFF
-,TRBV5-6,TRBJ2-1,TRBD1,TGTGCCAGCAGCTTGCAAACCGGACAGGGGTTTTACTACAATGAGCAGTTCTTC,CASSLQTGQGFYYNEQFF
once,TRBV19,TRBJ1-2,TRBD1,TGTGCCGGGAGGGACAGGGGGTCGGGTGGCTACACCTTC,CAGRDRGSGGYTF
-,TRBV30,TRBJ1-1,-,TGTGCCTGGAGTCTCAATCCCACTGAAGCTTTCTTT,CAWSLNPTEAFF
-,TRBV7-9,TRBJ2-2,TRBD2,TGTGCCAGCAACCCGGGACTAGCGGGAGAGGGCACCGGGGAGCTGTTTTTT,CASNPGLAGEGTGELFF
-,TRBV6-5,TRBJ2-3,TRBD1,TGTGCCAGCAGTTACGGGACAGGGACAGATACGCAGTATTTT,CASSYGTGTDTQYF
-,TRBV4-1,TRBJ2-2,-,TGCGCCAGCAGCCAAGAGCGGGGACACACCGGGGAGCTGTTTTTT,CASSQERGHTGELFF
-,TRBV7-6,TRBJ2-7,TRBD1,TGTGCCAGCAGCCCGCCGGACAGGTCGTACGAGCAGTACTTC,CASSPPDRSYEQYF
-,TRBV27,TRBJ2-3,-,TGTGCCAGCAGTCCCTATGTTGCGGGTGAGGCAGATACGCAGTATTTT,CASSPYVAGEADTQYF